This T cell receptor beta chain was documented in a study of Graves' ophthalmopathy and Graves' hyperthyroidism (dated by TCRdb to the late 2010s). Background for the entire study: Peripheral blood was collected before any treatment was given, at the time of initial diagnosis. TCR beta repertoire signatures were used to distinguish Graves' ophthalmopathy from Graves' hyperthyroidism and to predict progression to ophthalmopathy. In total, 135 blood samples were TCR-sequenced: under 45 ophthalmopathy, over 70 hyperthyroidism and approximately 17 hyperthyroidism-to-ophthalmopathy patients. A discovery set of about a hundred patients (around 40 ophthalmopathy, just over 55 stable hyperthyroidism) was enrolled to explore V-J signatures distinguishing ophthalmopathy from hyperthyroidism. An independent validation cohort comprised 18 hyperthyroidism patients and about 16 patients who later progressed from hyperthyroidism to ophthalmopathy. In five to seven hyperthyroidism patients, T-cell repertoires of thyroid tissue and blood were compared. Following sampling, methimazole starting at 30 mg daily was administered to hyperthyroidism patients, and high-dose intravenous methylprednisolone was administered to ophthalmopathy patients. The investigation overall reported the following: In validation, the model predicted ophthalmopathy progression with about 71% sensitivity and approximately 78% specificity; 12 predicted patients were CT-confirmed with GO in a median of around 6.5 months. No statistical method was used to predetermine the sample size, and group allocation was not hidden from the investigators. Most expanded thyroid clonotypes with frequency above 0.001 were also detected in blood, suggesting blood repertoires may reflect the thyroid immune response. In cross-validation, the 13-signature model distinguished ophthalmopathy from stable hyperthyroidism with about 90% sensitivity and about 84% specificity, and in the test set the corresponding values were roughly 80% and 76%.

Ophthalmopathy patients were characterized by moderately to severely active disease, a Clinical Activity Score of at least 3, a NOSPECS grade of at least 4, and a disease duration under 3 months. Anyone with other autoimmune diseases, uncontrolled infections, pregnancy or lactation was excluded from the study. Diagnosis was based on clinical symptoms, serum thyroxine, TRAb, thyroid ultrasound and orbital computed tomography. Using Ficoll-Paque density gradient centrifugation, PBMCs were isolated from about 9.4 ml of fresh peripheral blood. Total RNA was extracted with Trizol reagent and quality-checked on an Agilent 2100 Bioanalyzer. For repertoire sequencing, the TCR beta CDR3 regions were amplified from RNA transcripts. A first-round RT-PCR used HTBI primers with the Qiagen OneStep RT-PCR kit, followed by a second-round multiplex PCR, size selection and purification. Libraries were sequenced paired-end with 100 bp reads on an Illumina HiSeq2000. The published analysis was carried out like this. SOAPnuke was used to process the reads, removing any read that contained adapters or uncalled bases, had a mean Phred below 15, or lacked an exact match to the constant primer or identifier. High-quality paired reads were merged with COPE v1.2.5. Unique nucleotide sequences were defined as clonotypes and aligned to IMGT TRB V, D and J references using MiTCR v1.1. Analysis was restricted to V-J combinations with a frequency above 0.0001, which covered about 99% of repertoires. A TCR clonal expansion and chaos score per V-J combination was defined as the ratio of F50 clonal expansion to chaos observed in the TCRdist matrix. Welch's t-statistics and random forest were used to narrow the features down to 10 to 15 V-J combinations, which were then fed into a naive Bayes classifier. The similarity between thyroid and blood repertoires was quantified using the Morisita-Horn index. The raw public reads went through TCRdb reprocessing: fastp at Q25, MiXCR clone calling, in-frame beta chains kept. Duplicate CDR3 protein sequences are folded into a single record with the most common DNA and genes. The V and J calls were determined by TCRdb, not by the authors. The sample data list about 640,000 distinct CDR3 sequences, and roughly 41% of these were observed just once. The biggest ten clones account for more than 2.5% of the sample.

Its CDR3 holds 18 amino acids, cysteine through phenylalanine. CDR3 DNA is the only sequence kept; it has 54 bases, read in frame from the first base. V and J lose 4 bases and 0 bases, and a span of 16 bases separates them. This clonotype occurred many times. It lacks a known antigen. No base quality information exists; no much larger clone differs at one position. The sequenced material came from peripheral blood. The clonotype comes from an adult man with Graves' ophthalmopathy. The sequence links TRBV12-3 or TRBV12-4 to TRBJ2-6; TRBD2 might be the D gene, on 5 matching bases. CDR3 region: CASSSGLADPSGANVLTF. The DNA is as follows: TGTGCCAGCAGTTCCGGACTGGCCGATCCCTCTGGGGCCAACGTCCTGACTTTC.